This T cell receptor beta chain was sequenced in a study of blood T cell repertoires in COVID-19. Background on the study: COVID-19 samples collected from the United States, Italy and Spain covered acute and convalescent phases.

The CDR3 length is 17 residues. V was cut by 3 bases and J by 1 base, with 19 bases left in between. CDR1 is GTSNPN and CDR2 is SVGIG in the germline V gene (reference sequence). Profiling relied on immunoSEQ multiplex PCR, and the TCRdb table lists in-frame clones only, not all of them. Among 180,000 or so clones, about 83% were seen once, and the ten largest hold under 8.5%. The sequence was obtained from a man aged 40-50 years who had recovered from COVID-19. The specimen was peripheral blood. This chain uses TRBV30 with TRBJ1-5; D is unclear. The CDR3 DNA follows: TGTGCCTGGAGCAAAAAAGGGAGTGGTTTGAGCAATCAGCCCCAGCATTTT. Translating it yields CAWSKKGSGLSNQPQHF.